One and the same sample provided the 28 T cell receptor beta chains below, sequenced in a study of blood T cell repertoires in COVID-19. TCRdb's copy holds only in-frame clones and misses some; the assay was immunoSEQ multiplex PCR. The repertoire has under 250,000 clones, approximately 80% of them found once; the top ten carry roughly 4.3%. Material: PBMCs or T cells enriched from blood (not recorded which). The receptors originated from a man aged 25-45 years with acute COVID-19.

This clone appeared a few times. The J gene is TRBJ2-5, the V gene TRBV3-1 (or the pseudogene TRBV3-2); TRBD2 matches at 9 bases. This CDR3 has 16 amino acids. CDR1 and CDR2 from the germline V gene are LGHDT and YNNKEL (reference sequence). Losses at the gene ends were 4 bases for V and 4 bases for J; bases not matched to a gene: 10. The CDR3 loop is CASSPRIAGVGETQYF. CDR3 coding DNA: TGTGCCAGCAGCCCTCGAATAGCGGGGGTGGGAGAGACCCAGTACTTC.

The J gene is TRBJ1-1, the V gene TRBV6-1; 7 bases agree with TRBD1. Germline CDR1 is MNHNS and CDR2 is SASEGT. The length of the CDR3 is 14 residues. The junction had 6 bases not matched to a gene; V was cut back by 3 bases and J by 5 bases. The CDR3 region is CASSDRGMGTEAFF. The CDR3 DNA sequence: TGTGCCAGCAGTGACAGGGGGATGGGGACTGAAGCTTTCTTT.

The V and J genes are TRBV28 and TRBJ1-2, with 8 bases fitting TRBD1. The CDR3 has 14 amino acids. V was clipped by 7 bases and J by 5 bases; unmatched bases: 9. Germline lookup yields CDR1 MDHEN and CDR2 SYDVKM. The chain's CDR3 is CASIHGTGRYGYTF. The CDR3 DNA follows: TGTGCCAGCATCCATGGGACAGGAAGGTATGGCTACACCTTC.

This chain links TRBV12-5 with TRBJ1-5, with TRBD1 as a possible D gene (6 bases). Trimming took off 5 bases at V and 6 bases at J, with 17 bases between the two ends. CDR1 and CDR2 from the germline V gene are LGHNT and FRNRAP. The CDR3 spans 15 residues. The DNA for the CDR3 is TGTGCTAGTGGTCCGGACAGAGACATCATTCAGCCCCAGCATTTT. The encoded protein is CASGPDRDIIQPQHF.

This clone was observed once. The chain couples TRBV5-4 to TRBJ2-7, with TRBD2 matching over 9 bases. Germline trimming cut 4 bases from V and 6 bases from J; bases unmatched to any gene: 11. The CDR3 is 15 amino acids. The V gene's germline CDR1 is SGHNT and CDR2 YYREEE (reference sequence). Here the CDR3 DNA reads TGTGCCAGCAGCCTACCCGGGACTAGCAGTCGCGAGCAGTACTTC. This gives the protein CASSLPGTSSREQYF.

The rearrangement uses TRBV3-1 (or the pseudogene TRBV3-2) and TRBJ2-6; TRBD1 might be the D (6 bases). The CDR3 runs 16 residues. CDR1 LGHDT and CDR2 YNNKEL come from the germline V gene (reference sequence). V lost 4 bases, J lost 2 bases, and 12 bases lay in between. In DNA form, the CDR3 reads TGTGCCAGCAGCCGGGCCAACAGGGCTGGGGCCAACGTCCTGACTTTC. Amino acid sequence: CASSRANRAGANVLTF.

The genes are TRBV15 and TRBJ2-1; 11 bases line up with TRBD1. J lost 5 bases, V lost 0 bases, and 9 bases had no gene match. Per germline, CDR1 LNHNV and CDR2 YYDKDF (reference sequence). The CDR3 covers 18 residues. In DNA form, the CDR3 reads TGTGCCACCAGCAGAGATAATTGGGACAGGGGGTTCCACAATGAGCAGTTCTTC. Translated, it gives CATSRDNWDRGFHNEQFF.

The table lists this clone with a count of one. V usage is TRBV29-1 and J usage is TRBJ1-2, with 9 bases that match TRBD1. V lost 4 bases to trimming and J lost 6 bases; unmatched junction nucleotides: 9. Germline CDR1 is SQVTM and CDR2 is ANQGSEA. This CDR3 spans 14 amino acids. This chain's CDR3 is CSVGEDRGFNGYTF. CDR3 nucleotide sequence: TGCAGCGTTGGGGAGGACAGGGGATTTAATGGCTACACCTTC.

This rearrangement joins TRBV5-6 to TRBJ1-5; 7 bases are shared with TRBD1. The CDR3 is 14 residues long. Germline lookup yields CDR1 SGHDT and CDR2 YYEEEE. V gave up 4 bases and J gave up 4 bases; unmatched junction bases: 5. The DNA of the CDR3 is TGTGCCAGCAGCACCGGACAGGCGAATCAGCCCCAGCATTTT. Residues: CASSTGQANQPQHF.

The CDR3 loop is CASSPGATGGETQYF. CDR3 in DNA: TGTGCCAGCTCACCAGGGGCGACAGGGGGCGAGACCCAGTACTTC. The rearrangement joins TRBV18 to TRBJ2-5; 10 bases line up with TRBD1. Looked up from germline, CDR1 is KGHSH and CDR2 is LQKENI. V was pared by 2 bases and J by 5 bases, with 5 bases of the junction left unmatched. This CDR3 is built from 15 residues.

This clone was recorded a few times. V and J are TRBV25-1 and TRBJ1-6, with D possibly TRBD1 on 5 matching bases. The CDR3 consists of 16 residues. Per the germline V gene, CDR1 is MGHDK and CDR2 is SYGVNS. Deletions cut 7 bases from V and 6 bases from J, with 19 bases between. CDR3 nucleotides: TGTGCCAGCATTTTTACCGGGACTCGTACTAATTCACCCCTCCACTTT. Translation gives CASIFTGTRTNSPLHF.

The V gene is TRBV9, the J gene TRBJ1-2; D unclear. The V and J ends lost 2 bases and 3 bases respectively, with 14 bases between them. Germline V lookup: CDR1 SGDLS, CDR2 YYNGEE. The CDR3 has 15 residues. This chain's CDR3 is CASSVSTTADYGYTF. DNA for the CDR3: TGTGCCAGCAGCGTTTCTACCACAGCCGACTATGGCTACACCTTC.

V usage is TRBV11-2 and J usage is TRBJ2-7; no definite D call. Germline V CDR1 and CDR2: SGHAT, FQNNGV. Trimming stripped 3 bases from V and 2 bases from J, with 17 bases between. CDR3 length: 16 residues. Written as DNA, the CDR3 is TGTGCCAGCAGCTTGGGTACCGGGTCATTAACCTACGAGCAGTACTTC. Amino acid sequence: CASSLGTGSLTYEQYF.

On this clone itself: This sample also contains other DNA sequences that code for the same CDR3. The chain employs TRBV3-1 (or the pseudogene TRBV3-2) and TRBJ2-7, with TRBD2 as a possible D gene (7 bases). The CDR3 is 14 residues long. Trimming left V 0 bases short and J 6 bases short, with 12 bases between. Germline-derived CDR1 and CDR2 are LGHDT and YNNKEL (reference sequence). CDR3 DNA sequence: TGTGCCAGCAGCCAAGATTGGGGAGGGGGCGAGCAGTACTTC. Protein: CASSQDWGGGEQYF.

The rearrangement links TRBV10-1 to TRBJ1-3, with no clear D. The CDR3 length is 13 residues. CDR1 and CDR2 from the germline V gene are WNHNN and SYGVQD (reference sequence). Between the trimmed V and J ends, which lost 0 bases and 4 bases, there was a span of 4 bases. CDR3 in amino acids: CASSESPGNTIYF. As DNA, the CDR3 is TGCGCCAGCAGTGAGTCCCCGGGAAACACCATATATTTT.

This chain links TRBV11-2 with TRBJ2-1; 9 nucleotides match TRBD2. Germline loops: CDR1 SGHAT, CDR2 FQNNGV. CDR3 length: 14 residues. V trimming: 5 bases; J trimming: 8 bases; junction bases outside the gene matches: 7. DNA for the CDR3: TGTGCCAGCAGCCTCGGGACTAGCAACGATGAGCAGTTCTTC. This gives the protein CASSLGTSNDEQFF.

The chain joins TRBV28 to TRBJ2-1, with 8 bases that match TRBD1. The CDR3 consists of 17 residues. With 8 bases clipped from V and 2 bases from J, the junction kept 14 bases outside the gene matches. CDR1 and CDR2 from the germline V gene are MDHEN and SYDVKM. The DNA for the CDR3 is TGTGCCAGCCCTCCATTGGTGACAGGGGAAACCTACAATGAGCAGTTCTTC. The encoded protein is CASPPLVTGETYNEQFF.

This clone was detected a few times. The V and J genes are TRBV12-3 or TRBV12-4 and TRBJ1-5; D not resolved. V was trimmed by 3 bases and J by 4 bases, leaving 7 bases between them. There are 13 residues in the CDR3. CDR3 coding DNA: TGTGCCAGCAGTTTCATGAGGAATCAGCCCCAGCATTTT. It codes for CASSFMRNQPQHF.

The gene calls are TRBV4-1 and TRBJ2-7, with D uncertain. Trimming removed 10 bases at V and 2 bases at J, with 6 bases between. Per the germline V gene, CDR1 is MGHRA and CDR2 is YSYEKL. This CDR3 is 10 amino acids long. CDR3 coding DNA: TGCGCCATGTCGGCCTACGAGCAGTACTTC. Its translation is CAMSAYEQYF.

The J gene is TRBJ2-7, the V gene TRBV28; tentatively, D is TRBD1 (5 bases). This CDR3 spans 13 amino acids. Trimming took off 6 bases at V and 3 bases at J, with 12 bases between the two ends. Germline assignment: CDR1 MDHEN and CDR2 SYDVKM. CDR3 residues: CASSPQGNYEQYF. CDR3 nucleotide sequence: TGTGCCAGCAGCCCCCAGGGTAACTACGAGCAGTACTTC.

CDR3 loop: CASSGTGTGELFF. DNA of the CDR3: TGTGCCAGCAGCGGGACAGGGACCGGGGAGCTGTTTTTT. The rearrangement links TRBV9 to TRBJ2-2; 8 bases line up with TRBD1. Losses at the gene ends were 3 bases for V and 5 bases for J; bases not matched to a gene: 0. This CDR3 has 13 residues. CDR1 SGDLS and CDR2 YYNGEE come from the germline V gene. Combining the CDR3 with reference TRBV9 and TRBJ2-2 gives the whole variable domain DSGVTQTPKHLITATGQRVTLRCSPRSGDLSVYWYQQSLDQGLQFLIQYYNGEERAKGNILERFSAQQFPDLHSELNLSSLELGDSALYFCASSGTGTGELFFGEGSRLTVL.

The rearrangement links TRBV11-2 to TRBJ1-2; D is possibly TRBD1 (6 bases). V lost 5 bases to trimming and J lost 7 bases, with 14 bases between them. The CDR3 sequence is 13 residues long. Germline lookup yields CDR1 SGHAT and CDR2 FQNNGV. The CDR3 nucleotides read TGTGCCAGCAGCCAACAACAGGGAGCTGGCTACACCTTC. This gives the protein CASSQQQGAGYTF.

V gene TRBV5-6 combines with J gene TRBJ1-5; maybe TRBD1 (6 bases). The germline gives CDR1 SGHDT, CDR2 YYEEEE. CDR3 length equals 15 residues. Trimming took off 4 bases at V and 2 bases at J, with 13 bases between the two ends. As DNA, the CDR3 is TGTGCCAGCAGCCCGAGGAGGACAGGCAATCAGCCCCAGCATTTT. It translates to CASSPRRTGNQPQHF.

The chain joins TRBV6-5 to TRBJ1-2, with D tentatively TRBD1 (6 bases). Germline-derived CDR1 and CDR2 are MNHEY and SVGAGI. V was clipped by 0 bases and J by 8 bases, with 16 bases between them. This CDR3 region has 15 residues. In nucleotides, the CDR3 is TGTGCCAGCAGTTACTCAAGGCAGGGGTTTGGAGGCTACACCTTC. Its translation is CASSYSRQGFGGYTF.

This clone has a single count. The chain uses TRBV2 and TRBJ1-4; D uncertain. Germline-derived CDR1 and CDR2 are SNHLY and FYNNEI. This CDR3 spans 14 amino acids. Trimming removed 7 bases from V and 0 bases from J, with 9 bases in between. The CDR3 is CASKWEATNEKLFF. The CDR3 DNA reads as TGTGCCAGCAAATGGGAGGCAACTAATGAAAAACTGTTTTTT.

V and J are TRBV7-9 and TRBJ1-1; TRBD1 agrees at 7 bases. Trimming took 6 bases from V and 4 from J; bases not matched to a gene: 5. CDR1 is SEHNR and CDR2 is FQNEAQ in the germline V gene (reference sequence). This CDR3 comprises 13 residues. The CDR3 DNA reads as TGTGCCAGCAGGCATAGACAGGGCACTGAAGCTTTCTTT. Amino acid sequence: CASRHRQGTEAFF.

The J gene is TRBJ1-3, the V gene TRBV7-9; D remains unclear. The V gene lost 5 bases and the J gene lost 4 bases, with 9 bases spanning the gap. There are 13 residues in the CDR3. From germline, CDR1 is SEHNR and CDR2 FQNEAQ (reference sequence). CDR3 region: CASSPAGGNTIYF. The CDR3 region has the DNA TGTGCCAGCAGCCCCGCGGGGGGAAACACCATATATTTT.

The J gene is TRBJ2-2, the V gene TRBV5-1, with D uncertain. CDR3 length equals 15 residues. Trimming pared 0 bases from V and 0 bases from J, leaving 6 bases between. Germline lookup yields CDR1 SGHRS and CDR2 YFSETQ. CDR3 loop: CASSLAQTNTGELFF. DNA of the CDR3: TGCGCCAGCAGCTTGGCCCAGACGAACACCGGGGAGCTGTTTTTT.